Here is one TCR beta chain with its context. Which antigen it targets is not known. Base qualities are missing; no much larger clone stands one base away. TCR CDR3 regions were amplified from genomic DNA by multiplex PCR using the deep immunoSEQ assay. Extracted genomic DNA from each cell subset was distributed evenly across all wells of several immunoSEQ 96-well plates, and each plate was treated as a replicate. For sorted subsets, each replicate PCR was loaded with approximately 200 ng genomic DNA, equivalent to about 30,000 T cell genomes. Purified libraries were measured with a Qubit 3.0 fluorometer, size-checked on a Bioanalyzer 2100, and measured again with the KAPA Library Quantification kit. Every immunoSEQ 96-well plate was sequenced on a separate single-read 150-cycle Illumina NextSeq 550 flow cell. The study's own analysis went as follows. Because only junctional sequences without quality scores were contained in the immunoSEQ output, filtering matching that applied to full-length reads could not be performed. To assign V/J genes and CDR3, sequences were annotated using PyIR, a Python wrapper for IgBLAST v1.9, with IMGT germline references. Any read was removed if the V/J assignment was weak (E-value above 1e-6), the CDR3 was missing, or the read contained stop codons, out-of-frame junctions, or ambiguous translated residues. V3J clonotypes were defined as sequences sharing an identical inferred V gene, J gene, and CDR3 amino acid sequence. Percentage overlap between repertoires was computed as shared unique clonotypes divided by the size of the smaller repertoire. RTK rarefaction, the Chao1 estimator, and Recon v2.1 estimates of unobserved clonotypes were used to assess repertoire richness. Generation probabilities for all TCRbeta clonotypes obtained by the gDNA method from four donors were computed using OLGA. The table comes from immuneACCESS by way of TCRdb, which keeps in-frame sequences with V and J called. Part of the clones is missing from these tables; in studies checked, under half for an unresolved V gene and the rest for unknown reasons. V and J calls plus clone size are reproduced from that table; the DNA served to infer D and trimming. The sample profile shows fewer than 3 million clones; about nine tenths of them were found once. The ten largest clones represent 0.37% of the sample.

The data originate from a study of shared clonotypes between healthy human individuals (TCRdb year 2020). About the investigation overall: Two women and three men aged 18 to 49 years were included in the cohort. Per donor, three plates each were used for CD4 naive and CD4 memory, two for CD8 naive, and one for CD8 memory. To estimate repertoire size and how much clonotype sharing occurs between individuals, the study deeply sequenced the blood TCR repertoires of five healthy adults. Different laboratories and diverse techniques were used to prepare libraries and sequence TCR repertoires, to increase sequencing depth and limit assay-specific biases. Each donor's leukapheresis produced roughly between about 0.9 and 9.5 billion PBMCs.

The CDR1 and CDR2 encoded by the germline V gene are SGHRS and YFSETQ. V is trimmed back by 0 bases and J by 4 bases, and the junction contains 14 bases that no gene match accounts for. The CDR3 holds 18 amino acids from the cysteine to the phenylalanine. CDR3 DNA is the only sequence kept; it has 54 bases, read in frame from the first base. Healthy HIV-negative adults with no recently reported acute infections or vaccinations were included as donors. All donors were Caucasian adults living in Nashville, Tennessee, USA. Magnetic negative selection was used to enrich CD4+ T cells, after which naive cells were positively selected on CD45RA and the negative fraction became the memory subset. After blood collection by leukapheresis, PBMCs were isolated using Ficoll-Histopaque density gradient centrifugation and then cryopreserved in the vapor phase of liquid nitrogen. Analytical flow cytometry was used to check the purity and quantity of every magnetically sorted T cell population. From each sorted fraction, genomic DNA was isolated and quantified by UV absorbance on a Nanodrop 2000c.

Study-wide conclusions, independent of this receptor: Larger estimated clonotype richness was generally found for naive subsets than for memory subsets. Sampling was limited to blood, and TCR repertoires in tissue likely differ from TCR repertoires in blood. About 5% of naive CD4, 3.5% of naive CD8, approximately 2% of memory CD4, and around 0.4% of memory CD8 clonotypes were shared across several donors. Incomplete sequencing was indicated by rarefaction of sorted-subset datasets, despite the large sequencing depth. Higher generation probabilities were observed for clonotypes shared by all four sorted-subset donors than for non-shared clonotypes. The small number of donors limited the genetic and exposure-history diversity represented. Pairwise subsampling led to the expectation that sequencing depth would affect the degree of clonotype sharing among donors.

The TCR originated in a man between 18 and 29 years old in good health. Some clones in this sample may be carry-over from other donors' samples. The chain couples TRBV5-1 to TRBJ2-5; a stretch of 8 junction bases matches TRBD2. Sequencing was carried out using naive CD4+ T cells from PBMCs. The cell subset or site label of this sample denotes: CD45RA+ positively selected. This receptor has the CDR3 CASSLVQREPHQRETQYF. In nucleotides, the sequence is TGCGCCAGCAGCTTGGTACAGCGGGAGCCTCATCAGCGAGAGACCCAGTACTTC.